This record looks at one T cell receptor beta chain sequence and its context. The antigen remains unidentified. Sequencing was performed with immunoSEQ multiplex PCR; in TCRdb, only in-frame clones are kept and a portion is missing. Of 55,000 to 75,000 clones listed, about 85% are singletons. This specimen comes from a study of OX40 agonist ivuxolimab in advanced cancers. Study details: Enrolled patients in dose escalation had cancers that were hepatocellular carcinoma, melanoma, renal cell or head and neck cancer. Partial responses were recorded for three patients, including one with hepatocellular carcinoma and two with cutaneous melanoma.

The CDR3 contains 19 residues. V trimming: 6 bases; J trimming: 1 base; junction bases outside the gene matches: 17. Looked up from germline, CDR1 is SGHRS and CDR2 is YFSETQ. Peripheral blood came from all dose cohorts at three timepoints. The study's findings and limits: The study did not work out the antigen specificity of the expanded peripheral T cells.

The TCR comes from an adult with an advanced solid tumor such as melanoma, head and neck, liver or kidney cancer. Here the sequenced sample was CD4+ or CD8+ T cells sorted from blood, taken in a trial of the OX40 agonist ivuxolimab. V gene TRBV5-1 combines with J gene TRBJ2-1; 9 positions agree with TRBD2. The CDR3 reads CASTGVGASGKVSYNEQFF. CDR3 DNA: TGCGCCAGCACAGGAGTAGGGGCTAGCGGGAAAGTTTCCTACAATGAGCAGTTCTTC.